The clone carrying this T cell receptor (beta chain) was observed a handful of times. Its antigen remains unknown. Individual cDNA molecules received unique molecular identifiers. TCRdb used MiXCR to reprocess the 5' RACE reads, holding one entry per CDR3 protein. The sample has more than 75,000 distinct CDR3 sequences; around 15% are singletons. This sample is drawn from a study of early T cells in non-severe SARS-CoV-2 infection. The overall study: Unsorted whole-blood RNA was sequenced in bulk, leaving chains unpaired. Whole-study findings and limits: The VDJdb matching leaned toward anti-spike CD8 responses and overlooked private and CD4 specificities.

J was trimmed by 7 bases and V by 3 bases; bases with no gene match: 4. The CDR3 sequence is 13 residues long. From germline, CDR1 is ENHRY and CDR2 SYGVKD. The source material was whole blood. The TCR sequence derives from an adult who was a healthcare worker with PCR-confirmed SARS-CoV-2 infection or an uninfected control (not recorded which). This chain connects TRBV10-3 to TRBJ1-1; TRBD1 matches at 8 bases. CDR3 region: CAISDRGRGEAFF. CDR3 in DNA: TGTGCCATCAGTGACAGGGGGCGAGGTGAAGCTTTCTTT.